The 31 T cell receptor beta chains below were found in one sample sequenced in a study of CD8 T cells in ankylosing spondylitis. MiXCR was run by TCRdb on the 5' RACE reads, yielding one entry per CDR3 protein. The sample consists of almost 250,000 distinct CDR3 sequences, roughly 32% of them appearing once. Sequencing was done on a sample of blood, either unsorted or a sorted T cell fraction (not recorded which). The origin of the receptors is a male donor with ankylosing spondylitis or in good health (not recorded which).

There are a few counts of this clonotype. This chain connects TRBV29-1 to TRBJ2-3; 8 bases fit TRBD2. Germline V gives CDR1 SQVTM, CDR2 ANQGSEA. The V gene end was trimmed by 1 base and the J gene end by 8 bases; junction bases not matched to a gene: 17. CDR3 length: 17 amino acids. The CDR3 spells CSVEGTPGGAFSGTQYF. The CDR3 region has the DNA TGCAGCGTTGAAGGGACACCCGGGGGGGCCTTCTCGGGTACGCAGTATTTT.

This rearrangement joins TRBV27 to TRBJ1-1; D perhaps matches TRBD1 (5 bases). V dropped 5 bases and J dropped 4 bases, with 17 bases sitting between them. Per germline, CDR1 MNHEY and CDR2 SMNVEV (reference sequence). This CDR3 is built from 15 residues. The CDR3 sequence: CASSDEFFGGTEAFF. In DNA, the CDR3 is TGTGCCAGCAGTGACGAATTCTTTGGGGGCACTGAAGCTTTCTTT.

CDR3 DNA: TGTGCCAGCAGCTTAGGGTCGTTGATCTCTGGGGCCAACGTCCTGACTTTC. Its protein is CASSLGSLISGANVLTF. This sequence joins TRBV7-6 and TRBJ2-6; D ambiguous. The CDR3 extends over 17 amino acids. Per germline, CDR1 SGHVS and CDR2 FNYEAQ. V shed 1 base and J shed 0 bases, with 10 bases lying between them.

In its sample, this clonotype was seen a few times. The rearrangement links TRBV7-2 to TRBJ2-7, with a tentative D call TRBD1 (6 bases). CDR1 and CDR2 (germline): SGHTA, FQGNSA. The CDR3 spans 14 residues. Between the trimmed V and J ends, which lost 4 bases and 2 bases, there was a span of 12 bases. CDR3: CASSSRDTAYEQYF. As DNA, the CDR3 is TGTGCCAGCAGCTCCCGGGACACGGCCTACGAGCAGTACTTC.

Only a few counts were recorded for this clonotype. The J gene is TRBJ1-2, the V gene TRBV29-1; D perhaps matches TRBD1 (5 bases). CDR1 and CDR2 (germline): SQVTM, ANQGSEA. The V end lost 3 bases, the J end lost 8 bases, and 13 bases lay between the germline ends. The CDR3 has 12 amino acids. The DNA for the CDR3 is TGCAGCGTTGAGGGGCAGGGCTACGGCTACACCTTC. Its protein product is CSVEGQGYGYTF.

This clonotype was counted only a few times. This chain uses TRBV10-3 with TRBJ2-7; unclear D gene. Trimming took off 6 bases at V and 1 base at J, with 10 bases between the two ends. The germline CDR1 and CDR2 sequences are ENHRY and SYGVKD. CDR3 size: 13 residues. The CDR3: CAIRDAESYEQYF. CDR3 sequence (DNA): TGTGCCATCAGGGATGCAGAGTCCTACGAGCAGTACTTC.

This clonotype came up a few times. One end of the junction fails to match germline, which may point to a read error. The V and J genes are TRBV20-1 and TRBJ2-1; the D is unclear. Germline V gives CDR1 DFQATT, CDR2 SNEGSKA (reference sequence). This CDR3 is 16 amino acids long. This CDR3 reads CCARDPAANSNNEQFF. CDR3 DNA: TGCTGTGCTAGAGATCCGGCGGCGAACTCGAACAATGAGCAGTTCTTC.

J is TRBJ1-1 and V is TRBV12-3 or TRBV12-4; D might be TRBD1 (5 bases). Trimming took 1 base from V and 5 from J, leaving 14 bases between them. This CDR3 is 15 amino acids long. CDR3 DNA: TGTGCCAGCAGTTTAGGGGGGTACGGGGTGACTGAAGCTTTCTTT. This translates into CASSLGGYGVTEAFF.

CDR3: CASSLVGSRYEQYF. The CDR3 coding sequence is TGTGCCAGCAGCTTGGTGGGGTCCCGCTACGAGCAGTACTTC. The rearrangement uses TRBV5-6 and TRBJ2-7; D is unclear. The CDR3 sequence is 14 residues long. Germline V gene lookup returns CDR1 SGHDT and CDR2 YYEEEE. V lost 0 bases and J lost 3, with 10 bases in between.

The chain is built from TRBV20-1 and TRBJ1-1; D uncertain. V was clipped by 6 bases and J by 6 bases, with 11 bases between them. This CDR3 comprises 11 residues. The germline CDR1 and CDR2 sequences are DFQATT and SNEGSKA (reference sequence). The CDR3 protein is CSAIEVSEAFF. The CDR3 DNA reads TGCAGTGCCATAGAGGTTTCTGAAGCTTTCTTT.

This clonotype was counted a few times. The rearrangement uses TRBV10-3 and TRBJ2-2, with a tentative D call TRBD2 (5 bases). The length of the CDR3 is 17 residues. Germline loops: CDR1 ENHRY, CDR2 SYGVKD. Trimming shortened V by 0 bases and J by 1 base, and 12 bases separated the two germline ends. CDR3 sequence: CAISESGAAMNTGELFF. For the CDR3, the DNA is TGTGCCATCAGTGAGTCGGGAGCGGCGATGAACACCGGGGAGCTGTTTTTT.

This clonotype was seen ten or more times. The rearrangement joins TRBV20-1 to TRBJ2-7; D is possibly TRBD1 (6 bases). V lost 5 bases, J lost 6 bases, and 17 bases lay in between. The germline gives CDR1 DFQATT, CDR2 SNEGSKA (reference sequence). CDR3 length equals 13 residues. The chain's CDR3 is CSAEGEQVGEQYF. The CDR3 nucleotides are TGCAGTGCTGAGGGGGAACAGGTCGGCGAGCAGTACTTC.

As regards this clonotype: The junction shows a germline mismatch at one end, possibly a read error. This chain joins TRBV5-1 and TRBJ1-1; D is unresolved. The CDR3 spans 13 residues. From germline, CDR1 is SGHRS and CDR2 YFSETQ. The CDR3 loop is CASSLGVNNEAFF. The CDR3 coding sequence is TGCGCCAGCAGCTTGGGAGTGAACAATGAAGCTTTCTTT.

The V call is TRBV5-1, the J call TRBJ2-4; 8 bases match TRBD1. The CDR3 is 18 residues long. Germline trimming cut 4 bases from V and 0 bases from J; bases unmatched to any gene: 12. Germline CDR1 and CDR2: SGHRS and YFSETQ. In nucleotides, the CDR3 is TGCGCCAGCAGCCCCAGACAGGGGCTGGATGTAGCCAAAAACATTCAGTACTTC. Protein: CASSPRQGLDVAKNIQYF.

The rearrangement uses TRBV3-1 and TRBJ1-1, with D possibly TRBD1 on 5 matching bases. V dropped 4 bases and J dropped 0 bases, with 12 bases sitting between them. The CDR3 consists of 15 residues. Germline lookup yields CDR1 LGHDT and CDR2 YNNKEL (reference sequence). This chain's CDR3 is CASSPGGTLNTEAFF. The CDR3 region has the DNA TGTGCCAGCAGCCCCGGGGGGACCTTGAACACTGAAGCTTTCTTT.

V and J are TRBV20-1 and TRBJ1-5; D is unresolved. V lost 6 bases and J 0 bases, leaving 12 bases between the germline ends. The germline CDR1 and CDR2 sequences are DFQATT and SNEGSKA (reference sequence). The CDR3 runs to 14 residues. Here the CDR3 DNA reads TGCAGTGCATCGACTGGGGATAGCAATCAGCCCCAGCATTTT. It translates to CSASTGDSNQPQHF.

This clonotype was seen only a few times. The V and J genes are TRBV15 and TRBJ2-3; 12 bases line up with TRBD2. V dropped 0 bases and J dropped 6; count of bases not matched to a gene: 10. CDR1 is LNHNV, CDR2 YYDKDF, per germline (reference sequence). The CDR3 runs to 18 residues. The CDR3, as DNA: TGTGCCACCAGCAGAGATCGGGCTAGCGGGGGGGTATCGGATACGCAGTATTTT. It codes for CATSRDRASGGVSDTQYF.

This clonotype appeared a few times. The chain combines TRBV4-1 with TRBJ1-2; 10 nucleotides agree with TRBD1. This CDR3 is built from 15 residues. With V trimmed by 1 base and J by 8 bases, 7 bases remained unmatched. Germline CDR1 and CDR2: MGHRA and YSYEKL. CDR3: CASSQADRGTGGYTF. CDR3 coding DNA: TGCGCCAGCAGCCAAGCGGACAGGGGGACAGGCGGCTACACCTTC.

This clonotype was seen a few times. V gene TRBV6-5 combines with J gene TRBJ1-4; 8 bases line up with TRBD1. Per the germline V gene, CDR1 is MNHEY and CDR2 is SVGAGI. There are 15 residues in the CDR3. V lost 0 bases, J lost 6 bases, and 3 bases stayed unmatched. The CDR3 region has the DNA TGTGCCAGCAGTTACTCGACAGGGGTTGATGAAAAACTGTTTTTT. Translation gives CASSYSTGVDEKLFF.

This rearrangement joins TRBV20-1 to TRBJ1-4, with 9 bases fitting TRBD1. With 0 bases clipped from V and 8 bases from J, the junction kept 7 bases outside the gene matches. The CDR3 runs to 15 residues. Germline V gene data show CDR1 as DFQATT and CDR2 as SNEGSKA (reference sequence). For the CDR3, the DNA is TGCAGTGCTAGAGATATCCGGGACAGGGAGGAAAAACTGTTTTTT. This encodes CSARDIRDREEKLFF.

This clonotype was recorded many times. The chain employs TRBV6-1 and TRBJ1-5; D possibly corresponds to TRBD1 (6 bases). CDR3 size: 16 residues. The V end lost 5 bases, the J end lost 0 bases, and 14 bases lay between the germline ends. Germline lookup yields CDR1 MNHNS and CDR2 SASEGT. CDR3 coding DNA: TGTGCCAGCAGTCGGGGACACCAGAATAGCAATCAGCCCCAGCATTTT. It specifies CASSRGHQNSNQPQHF.

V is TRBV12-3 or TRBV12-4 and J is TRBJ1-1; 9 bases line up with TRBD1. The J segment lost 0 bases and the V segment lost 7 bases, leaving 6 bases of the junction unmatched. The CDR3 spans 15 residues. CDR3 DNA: TGTGCCAGCATCCCACAGGGGGCAGTGAACACTGAAGCTTTCTTT. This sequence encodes CASIPQGAVNTEAFF.

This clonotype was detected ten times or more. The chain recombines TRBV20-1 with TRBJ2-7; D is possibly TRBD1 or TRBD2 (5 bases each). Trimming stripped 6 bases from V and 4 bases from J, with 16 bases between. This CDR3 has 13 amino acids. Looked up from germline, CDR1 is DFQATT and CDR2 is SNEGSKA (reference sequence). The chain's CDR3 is CSALGSRGYEQYF. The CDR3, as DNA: TGCAGTGCCCTGGGGAGTAGGGGTTACGAGCAGTACTTC.

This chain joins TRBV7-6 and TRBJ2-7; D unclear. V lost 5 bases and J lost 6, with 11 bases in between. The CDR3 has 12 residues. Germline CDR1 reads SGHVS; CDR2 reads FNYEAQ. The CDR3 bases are TGTGCCAGCAGCCCGCCACTGGGCGAGCAGTACTTC. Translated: CASSPPLGEQYF.

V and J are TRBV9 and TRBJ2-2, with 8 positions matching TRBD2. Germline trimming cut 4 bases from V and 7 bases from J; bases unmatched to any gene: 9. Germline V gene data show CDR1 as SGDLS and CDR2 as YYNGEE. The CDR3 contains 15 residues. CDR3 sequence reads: CASSPVAGGVGELFF. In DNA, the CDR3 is TGTGCCAGCAGCCCCGTGGCGGGGGGTGTCGGGGAGCTGTTTTTT.

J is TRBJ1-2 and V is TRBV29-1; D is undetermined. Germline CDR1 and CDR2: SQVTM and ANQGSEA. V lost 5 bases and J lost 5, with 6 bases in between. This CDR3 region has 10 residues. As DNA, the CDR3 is TGCAGCGTTCCGGGGTATGGCTACACCTTC. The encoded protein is CSVPGYGYTF.

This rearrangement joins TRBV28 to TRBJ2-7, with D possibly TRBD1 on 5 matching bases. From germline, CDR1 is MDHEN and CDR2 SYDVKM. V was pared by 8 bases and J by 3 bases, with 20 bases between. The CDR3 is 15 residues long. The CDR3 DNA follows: TGTGCCAGCTCGGCGCTCCAGGGAAGGGGCTACGAGCAGTACTTC. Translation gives CASSALQGRGYEQYF.

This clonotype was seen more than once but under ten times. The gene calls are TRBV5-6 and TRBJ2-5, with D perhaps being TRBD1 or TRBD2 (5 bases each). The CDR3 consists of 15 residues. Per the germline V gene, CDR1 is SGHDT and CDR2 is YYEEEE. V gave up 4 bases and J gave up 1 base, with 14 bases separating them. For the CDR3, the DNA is TGTGCCAGCAGCCTAAAGAGGGGATTCCAAGAGACCCAGTACTTC. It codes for CASSLKRGFQETQYF.

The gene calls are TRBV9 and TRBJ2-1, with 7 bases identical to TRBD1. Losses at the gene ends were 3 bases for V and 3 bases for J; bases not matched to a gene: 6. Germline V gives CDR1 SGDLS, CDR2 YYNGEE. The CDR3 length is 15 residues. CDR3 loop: CASSESGTDYNEQFF. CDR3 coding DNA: TGTGCCAGCAGCGAATCCGGGACAGACTACAATGAGCAGTTCTTC.

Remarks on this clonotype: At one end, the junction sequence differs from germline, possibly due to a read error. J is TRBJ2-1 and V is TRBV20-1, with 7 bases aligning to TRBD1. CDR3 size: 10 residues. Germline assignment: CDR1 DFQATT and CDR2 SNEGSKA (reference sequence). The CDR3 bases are TGCAGTGCCGCTGGACAGGAGGAGGTCTTC. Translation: CSAAGQEEVF.

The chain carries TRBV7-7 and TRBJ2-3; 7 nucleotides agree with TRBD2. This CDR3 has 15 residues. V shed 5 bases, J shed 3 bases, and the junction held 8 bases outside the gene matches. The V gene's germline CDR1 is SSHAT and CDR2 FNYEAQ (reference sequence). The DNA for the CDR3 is TGTGCCAGCAGCCCGGGCGCGGGGGTAACAGATACGCAGTATTTT. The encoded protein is CASSPGAGVTDTQYF.